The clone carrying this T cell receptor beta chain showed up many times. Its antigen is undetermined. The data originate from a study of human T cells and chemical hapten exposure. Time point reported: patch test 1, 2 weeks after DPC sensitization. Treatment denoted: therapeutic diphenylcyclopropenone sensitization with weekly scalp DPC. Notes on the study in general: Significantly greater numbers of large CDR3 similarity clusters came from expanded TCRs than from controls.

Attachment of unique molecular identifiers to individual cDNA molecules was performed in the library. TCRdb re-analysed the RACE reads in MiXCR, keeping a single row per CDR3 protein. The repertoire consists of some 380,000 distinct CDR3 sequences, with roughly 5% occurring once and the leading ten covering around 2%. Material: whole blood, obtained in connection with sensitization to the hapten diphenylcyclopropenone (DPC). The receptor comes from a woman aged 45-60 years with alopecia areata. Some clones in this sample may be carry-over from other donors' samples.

DNA for the CDR3: TGCAGTGCTAGGTGGGCCTCTGGGGCCAACGTCCTGACTTTC. Translating it yields CSARWASGANVLTF. The chain links TRBV20-1 to TRBJ2-6, with D unresolved. The CDR3 has 14 residues. The germline gives CDR1 DFQATT, CDR2 SNEGSKA (reference sequence). V was shortened by 3 bases and J by 0 bases, with 6 bases between the two germline ends.